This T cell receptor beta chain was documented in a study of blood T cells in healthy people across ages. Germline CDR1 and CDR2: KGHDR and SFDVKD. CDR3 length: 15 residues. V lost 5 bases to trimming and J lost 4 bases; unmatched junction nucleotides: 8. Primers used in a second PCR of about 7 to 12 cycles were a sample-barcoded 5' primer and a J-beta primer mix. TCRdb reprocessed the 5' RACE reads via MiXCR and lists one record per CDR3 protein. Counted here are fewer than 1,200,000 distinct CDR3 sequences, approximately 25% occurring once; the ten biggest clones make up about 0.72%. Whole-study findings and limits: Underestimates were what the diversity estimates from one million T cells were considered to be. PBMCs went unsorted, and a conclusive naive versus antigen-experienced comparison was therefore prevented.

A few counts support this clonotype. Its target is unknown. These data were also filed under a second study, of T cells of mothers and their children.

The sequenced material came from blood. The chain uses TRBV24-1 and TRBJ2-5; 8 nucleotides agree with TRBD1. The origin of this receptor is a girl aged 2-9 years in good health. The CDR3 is CATSALDRELETQYF. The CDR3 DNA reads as TGTGCCACCAGTGCCCTGGACAGGGAATTAGAGACCCAGTACTTC.